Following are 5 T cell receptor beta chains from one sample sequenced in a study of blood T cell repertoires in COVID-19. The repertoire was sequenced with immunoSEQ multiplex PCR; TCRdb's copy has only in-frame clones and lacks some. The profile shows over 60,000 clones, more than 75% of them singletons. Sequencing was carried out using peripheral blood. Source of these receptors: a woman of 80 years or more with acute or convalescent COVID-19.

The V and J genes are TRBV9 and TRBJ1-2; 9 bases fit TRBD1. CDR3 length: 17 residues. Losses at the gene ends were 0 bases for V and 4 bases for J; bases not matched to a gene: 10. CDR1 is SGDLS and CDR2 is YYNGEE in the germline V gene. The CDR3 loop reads CASSVDPGTGILYGYTF. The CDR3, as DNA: TGTGCCAGCAGCGTAGACCCCGGGACAGGGATTCTCTATGGCTACACCTTC.

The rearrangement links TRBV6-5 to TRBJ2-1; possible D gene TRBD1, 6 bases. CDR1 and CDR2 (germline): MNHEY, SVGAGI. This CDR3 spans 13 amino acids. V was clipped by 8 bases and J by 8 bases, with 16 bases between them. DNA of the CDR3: TGTGCCAGCCGGACAGTCAATGGGGATGAGCAGTTCTTC. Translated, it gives CASRTVNGDEQFF.

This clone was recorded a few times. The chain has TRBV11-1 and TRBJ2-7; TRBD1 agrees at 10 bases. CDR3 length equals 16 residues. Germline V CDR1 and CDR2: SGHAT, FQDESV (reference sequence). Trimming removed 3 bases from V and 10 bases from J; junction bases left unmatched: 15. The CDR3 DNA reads TGTGCCAGCAGCTTGGGGCCGGGGACAGGGGACACCGTTCAGTACTTC. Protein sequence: CASSLGPGTGDTVQYF.

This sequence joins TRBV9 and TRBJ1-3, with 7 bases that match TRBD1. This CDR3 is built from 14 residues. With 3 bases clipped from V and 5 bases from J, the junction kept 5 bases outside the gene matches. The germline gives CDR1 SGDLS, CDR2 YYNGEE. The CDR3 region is CASSERQGRNTIYF. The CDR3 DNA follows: TGTGCCAGCAGCGAACGACAGGGACGAAACACCATATATTTT. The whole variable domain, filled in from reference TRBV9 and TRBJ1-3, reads DSGVTQTPKHLITATGQRVTLRCSPRSGDLSVYWYQQSLDQGLQFLIQYYNGEERAKGNILERFSAQQFPDLHSELNLSSLELGDSALYFCASSERQGRNTIYFGEGSWLTVV.

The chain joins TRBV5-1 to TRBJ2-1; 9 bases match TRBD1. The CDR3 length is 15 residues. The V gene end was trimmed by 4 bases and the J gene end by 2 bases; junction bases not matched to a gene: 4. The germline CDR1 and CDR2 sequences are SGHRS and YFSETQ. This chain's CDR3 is CASSEGTGTYNEQFF. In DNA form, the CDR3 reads TGCGCCAGCAGCGAAGGGACAGGGACCTACAATGAGCAGTTCTTC. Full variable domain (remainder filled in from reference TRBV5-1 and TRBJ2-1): KAGVTQTPRYLIKTRGQQVTLSCSPISGHRSVSWYQQTPGQGLQFLFEYFSETQRNKGNFPGRFSGRQFSNSRSEMNVSTLELGDSALYLCASSEGTGTYNEQFFGPGTRLTVL.